This T cell receptor (beta chain) is from a study of T cells in Graves' hyperthyroidism and ophthalmopathy. The authors took PBMCs from roughly 9.3 ml fresh peripheral blood. This clonotype was detected only a few times. RNA transcripts were the template for amplifying TCR beta CDR3 regions. Researchers ran a first-round RT-PCR on the TCR CDR3 using the HTBI primer set. TCRdb itself ran the multiplex PCR reads through MiXCR, one entry per CDR3 protein. The table has approximately 610,000 distinct CDR3 sequences, approximately 15% seen once. The CDR3 extends over 16 amino acids. CDR1 LNHNV and CDR2 YYDKDF come from the germline V gene (reference sequence). V shed 5 bases and J 10 bases; nucleotides not matched to a gene: 12.

Sequenced input: blood. The V call is TRBV15, the J call TRBJ1-6; TRBD1 aligns across 9 bases. The source is a woman between 18 and 30 years old with Graves' hyperthyroidism. The CDR3 here is CATSESDRGQRSPLHF. The CDR3 DNA reads as TGTGCCACCAGCGAATCGGACAGGGGACAACGGTCACCCCTCCACTTT.